The T cell receptor beta chain described here comes from a study of blood T cell repertoires in COVID-19. The length of the CDR3 is 13 residues. V was clipped by 4 bases and J by 4 bases, with 11 bases between them. Germline V gene sequence: CDR1 SQVTM, CDR2 ANQGSEA. Only in-frame clones appear in the TCRdb table, and some are missing; sequencing was by immunoSEQ multiplex PCR. The sample contains around 300,000 clones, approximately 89% of which appear only once. V gene TRBV29-1 combines with J gene TRBJ1-3; TRBD1 is a possible D gene (6 bases). The receptor was isolated from a woman in her 30s who had recovered from COVID-19. The material sequenced was PBMCs or T cells enriched from blood (not recorded which). CDR3 DNA sequence: TGCAGCGTTGGTCCAGGGGACGGAAACACCATATATTTT. Protein sequence: CSVGPGDGNTIYF.